The entry below describes one T cell receptor (beta chain). Its target is unknown. Profiled with immunoSEQ multiplex PCR; TCRdb holds only in-frame clones, not every one. This table holds some 46,000 clones, roughly 95% found once. This sample is part of a study of graft-versus-host responses after intestinal transplantation. About the research overall: Each of the recipients got a multivisceral, liver-intestinal, or isolated intestinal transplant. Recipients across the board were started on anti-thymocyte globulin induction, then kept on tacrolimus and steroids for around three years. General observations from the study: When patients had graft-donor T cell macrochimerism, their allografts held high graft-versus-host to host-versus-graft clonal ratios. Recipient marrow contained GvH clones, some of which appeared first in ileum or blood.

There are 12 residues in the CDR3. Trimming took off 6 bases at V and 5 bases at J, with 11 bases between the two ends. Germline V gene lookup returns CDR1 GTSNPN and CDR2 SVGIG (reference sequence). The sequenced sample was PBMCs, obtained more than 310 days after intestinal transplant. This sequence was found in a human patient who received an intestinal transplant, so some T cells may come from the graft donor. The genes are TRBV30 and TRBJ2-1; tentatively, D is TRBD2 (5 bases). CDR3 DNA sequence: TGTGCCTGCGGGATTGTACACAATGAGCAGTTCTTC. It codes for CACGIVHNEQFF.